The present entry profiles one TCR beta chain with its context. No qualities accompany the bases; no much larger clone lies one base away. After being thawed and rested overnight, PBMC were stained with GMM-loaded CD1B tetramer, a Live/Dead dye and anti-CD3, and were then sorted on a FACS Aria II. C32 glucose monomycolate purified from Rhodococcus equi was loaded onto CD1B tetramers. Before cryopreservation, the PBMC used for tetramer sorting had been depleted of CD14-expressing monocytes for a separate study. From each donor, 75,000 to 100,000 tetramer-negative cells were sorted and analyzed together with the tetramer-positive cells. GMM-loaded CD1B tetramers were used to sort antigen-specific T cells from a few healthy South African adults. This sample is drawn from a study of T cells in tuberculosis (dated by TCRdb to 2017 to 2018). Describing the broader study: To characterize T cells specific for the mycobacterial lipid antigen glucose monomycolate (GMM), the study used CD1B tetramers together with high-throughput TCR immunosequencing. Results the study describes overall, beyond this receptor: T cells binding the CD1B-GMM tetramer with low affinity may have been missed by the stringent sort gate.

TCR-alpha and TCR-beta chains were sequenced unpaired, so chain pairing information was not available. The immunoSEQ multiplex PCR assay was used to generate TCR libraries, with TCR-beta and/or TCR-alpha/delta assays applied to each sample. The amplified TCR libraries were sequenced using the Illumina high-throughput platform. Turning to the authors' computational methods: Clustering and dimensionality reduction relied on pairwise TCRdist distances among GMM-specific receptors from T cells that were either sorted ex vivo or expanded in vitro. Sequence motifs defined by gene usage and CDR3 content were checked for enrichment by comparing tetramer-positive and tetramer-negative populations. Imported from immuneACCESS, the table was reduced by TCRdb to in-frame sequences with V and J called. These copies leave out some clones; in studies compared against another copy, an unresolved V gene accounts for under half, and the cause of the remainder is not known. V and J calls and clone size are copied from that table; D and trimming were computed from the DNA. The sample table holds 55,000 to 65,000 clones, of which roughly 79% were seen once. In total, the top ten clones hold 9.5% to 15% of the sample.

The CDR3, from cysteine to phenylalanine, totals 13 residues. CDR3 DNA is the only sequence kept; it has 39 bases, read in frame from the first base. V sheds 5 bases and J sheds 12 bases, leaving 17 bases between their ends. The germline V gene (reference sequence) supplies CDR1 LNHDA and CDR2 SQIVND. This TCR came from an adult woman with latent tuberculosis. Source material: CD1b-GMM tetramer-negative cells sorted from PBMCs. Interpreted using the paper, the cell subset or site label stands for: T cells not binding CD1B-GMM tetramer, sorted from same donor. The sequence joins TRBV19 to TRBJ2-4; the D gene is perhaps TRBD2, on 5 matching bases. The CDR3 loop reads CASSHRTEGAQYF. The DNA is as follows: TGTGCCAGTAGTCATAGAACCGAGGGAGCTCAGTACTTC.